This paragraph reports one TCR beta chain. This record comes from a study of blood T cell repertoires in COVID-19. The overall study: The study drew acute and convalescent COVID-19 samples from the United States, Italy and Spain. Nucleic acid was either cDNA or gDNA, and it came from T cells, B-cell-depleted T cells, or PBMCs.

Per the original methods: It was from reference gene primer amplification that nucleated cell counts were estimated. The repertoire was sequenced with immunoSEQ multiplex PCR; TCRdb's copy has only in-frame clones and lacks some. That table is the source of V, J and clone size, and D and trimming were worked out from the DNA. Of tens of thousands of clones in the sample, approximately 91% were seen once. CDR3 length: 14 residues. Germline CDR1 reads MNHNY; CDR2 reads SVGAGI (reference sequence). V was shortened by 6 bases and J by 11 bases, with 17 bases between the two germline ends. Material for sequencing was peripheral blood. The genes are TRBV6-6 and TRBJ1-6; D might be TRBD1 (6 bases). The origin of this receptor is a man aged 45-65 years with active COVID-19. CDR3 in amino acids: CASRSRGTQTPLHF. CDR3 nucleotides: TGTGCCAGCAGGTCCAGGGGAACCCAGACACCCCTCCACTTT.